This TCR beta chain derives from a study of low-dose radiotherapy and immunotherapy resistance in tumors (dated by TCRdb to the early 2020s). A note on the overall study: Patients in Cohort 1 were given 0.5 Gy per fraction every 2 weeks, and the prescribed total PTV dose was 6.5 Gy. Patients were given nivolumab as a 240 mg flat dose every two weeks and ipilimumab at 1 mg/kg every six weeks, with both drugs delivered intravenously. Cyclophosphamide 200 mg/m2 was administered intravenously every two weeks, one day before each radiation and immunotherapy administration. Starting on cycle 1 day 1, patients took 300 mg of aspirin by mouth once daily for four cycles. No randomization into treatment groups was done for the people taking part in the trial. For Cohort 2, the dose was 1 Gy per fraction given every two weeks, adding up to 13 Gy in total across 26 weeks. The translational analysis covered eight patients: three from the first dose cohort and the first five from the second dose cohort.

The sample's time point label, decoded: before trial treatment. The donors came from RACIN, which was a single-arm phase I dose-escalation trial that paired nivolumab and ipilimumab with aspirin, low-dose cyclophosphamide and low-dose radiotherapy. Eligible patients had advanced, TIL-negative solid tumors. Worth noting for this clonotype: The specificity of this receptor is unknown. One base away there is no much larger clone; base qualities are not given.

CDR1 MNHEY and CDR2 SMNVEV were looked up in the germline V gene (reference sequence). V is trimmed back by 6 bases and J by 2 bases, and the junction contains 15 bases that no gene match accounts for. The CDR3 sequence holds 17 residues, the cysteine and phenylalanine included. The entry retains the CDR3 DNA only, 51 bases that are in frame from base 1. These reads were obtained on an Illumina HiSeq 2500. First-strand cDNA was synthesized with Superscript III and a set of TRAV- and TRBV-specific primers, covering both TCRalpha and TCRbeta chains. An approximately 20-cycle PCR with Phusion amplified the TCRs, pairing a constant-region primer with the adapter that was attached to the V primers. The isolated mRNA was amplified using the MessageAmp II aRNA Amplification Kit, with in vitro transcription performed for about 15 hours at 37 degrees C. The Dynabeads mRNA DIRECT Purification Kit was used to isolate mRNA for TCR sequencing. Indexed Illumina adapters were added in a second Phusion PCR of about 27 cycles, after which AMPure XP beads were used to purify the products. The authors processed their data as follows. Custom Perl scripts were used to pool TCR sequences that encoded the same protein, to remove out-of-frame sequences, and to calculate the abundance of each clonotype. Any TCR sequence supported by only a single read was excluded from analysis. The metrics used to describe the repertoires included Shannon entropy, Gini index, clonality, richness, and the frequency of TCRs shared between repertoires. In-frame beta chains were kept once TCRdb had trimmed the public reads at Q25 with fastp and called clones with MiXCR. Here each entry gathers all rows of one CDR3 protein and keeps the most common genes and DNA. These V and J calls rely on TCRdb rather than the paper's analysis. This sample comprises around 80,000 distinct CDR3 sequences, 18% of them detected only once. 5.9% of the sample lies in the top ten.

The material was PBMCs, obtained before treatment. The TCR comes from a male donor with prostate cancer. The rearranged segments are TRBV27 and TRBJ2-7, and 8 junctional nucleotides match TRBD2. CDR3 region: CASRMKAGLVGTYEQYF. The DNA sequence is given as TGTGCCAGCAGGATGAAGGCGGGACTAGTGGGAACCTACGAGCAGTACTTC.